A single sample is the source of the 23 T cell receptor beta chains below, sequenced in a study of metastatic and nonmetastatic thyroid tumors. No patient received treatment before thyroid surgery. With MiXCR, TCRdb reprocessed the PCR reads. The sample consists of some 10,000 clones, approximately 24% of them appearing once. Sample: tumor tissue. These receptors all stem from a female donor with papillary thyroid cancer or a benign thyroid nodule (not recorded which). Some clones in this sample may be carry-over from other donors' samples.

This rearrangement joins TRBV28 to TRBJ2-3; D gene unclear. Trimming shortened V by 3 bases and J by 14 bases, and 12 bases separated the two germline ends. This CDR3 contains 11 residues. Per germline, CDR1 MDHEN and CDR2 SYDVKM. CDR3 sequence (DNA): TGTGCCAGCAGTTTCAACAGCCCGGCGTATTTT. This codes for CASSFNSPAYF.

The rearrangement links TRBV12-3 or TRBV12-4 to TRBJ1-2; D gene ambiguous. The CDR3 length is 12 residues. The V end lost 3 bases, the J end lost 7 bases, and 9 bases lay between the germline ends. CDR3 residues: CASSFQLRGYTF. The DNA of the CDR3 is TGTGCCAGCAGTTTCCAGTTACGTGGCTACACCTTC.

V and J are TRBV19 and TRBJ2-1, with D maybe TRBD1 (6 bases). CDR1 is LNHDA and CDR2 is SQIVND in the germline V gene (reference sequence). The V gene lost 3 bases and the J gene lost 2 bases, with 17 bases spanning the gap. The CDR3 is 17 amino acids. The CDR3 region has the DNA TGTGCCAGTAGTATCTTACCGGGACAAGCCCCCTACAATGAGCAGTTCTTC. This encodes CASSILPGQAPYNEQFF.

This chain's CDR3 is CASLRLSIPYEQYF. CDR3 DNA sequence: TGTGCCAGCCTTAGACTATCCATACCCTACGAGCAGTACTTC. The chain combines TRBV28 with TRBJ2-7; TRBD2 might be the D (5 bases). Trimming shortened V by 8 bases and J by 2 bases, and 16 bases separated the two germline ends. The CDR3 spans 14 residues. CDR1 and CDR2 (germline): MDHEN, SYDVKM.

In this sample, this clone turned up many times. A much larger clone sits a single nucleotide away, making a read error possible. The rearrangement uses TRBV7-2 and TRBJ2-7, with 9 bases identical to TRBD1. CDR1 and CDR2 (germline): SGHTA, FQGNSA. Trimming removed 3 bases from V and 3 bases from J; junction bases left unmatched: 6. The CDR3 has 15 residues. The DNA of the CDR3 is TGTGCCAGCAGCTTCCCCGGGACAGGGTACTACGAGCAGTACTTC. Translating it yields CASSFPGTGYYEQYF.

This clone has only a few counts. The rearrangement links TRBV6-1 to TRBJ1-6; D call uncertain. Trimming took off 2 bases at V and 7 bases at J, with 12 bases between the two ends. Germline-derived CDR1 and CDR2 are MNHNS and SASEGT. This CDR3 spans 15 amino acids. The CDR3 nucleotides are TGTGCCAGCAGTGAATGGCAGGTGATAAATTCACCCCTCCACTTT. This sequence encodes CASSEWQVINSPLHF.

By its share, this clone is medium-sized. The chain is built from TRBV19 and TRBJ1-1, with D possibly matching TRBD1 (6 bases). V was shortened by 6 bases and J by 4 bases, with 21 bases between the two germline ends. The length of the CDR3 is 16 residues. Germline CDR1 and CDR2: LNHDA and SQIVND (reference sequence). CDR3 sequence reads: CASRIRGQGPSTEAFF. The CDR3 coding sequence is TGTGCCAGTAGAATCCGGGGGCAGGGGCCGAGCACTGAAGCTTTCTTT.

This clone was counted at least ten times. The J gene is TRBJ2-6, the V gene TRBV5-1; TRBD1 matches 7 bases. V lost 0 bases and J lost 0; bases outside the gene matches: 0. This CDR3 has 16 residues. Germline V CDR1 and CDR2: SGHRS, YFSETQ. CDR3 sequence (DNA): TGCGCCAGCAGCTTGGGGGACAGCTCTGGGGCCAACGTCCTGACTTTC. Its translation is CASSLGDSSGANVLTF.

This clone has only a few counts. The rearrangement joins TRBV6-1 to TRBJ2-7; D ambiguous. V dropped 6 bases and J dropped 2 bases, with 11 bases sitting between them. This CDR3 is built from 13 residues. Germline V gene data show CDR1 as MNHNS and CDR2 as SASEGT. The CDR3 protein is CASRESSTYEQYF. Here the CDR3 DNA reads TGTGCCAGCAGGGAGAGCAGTACCTACGAGCAGTACTTC.

Within the sample, this clone is medium-sized. This chain's CDR3 is CASSTGVTHNEQFF. CDR3 nucleotides: TGCGCCAGCAGTACGGGAGTAACCCACAATGAGCAGTTCTTC. J is TRBJ2-1 and V is TRBV10-1; D might be TRBD2 (6 bases). Trimming stripped 5 bases from V and 5 bases from J, with 13 bases between. The CDR3 runs to 14 residues. Germline loops: CDR1 WNHNN, CDR2 SYGVQD (reference sequence).

This clone is classed as medium-sized. This chain connects TRBV2 to TRBJ1-5, with a possible D match to TRBD1 (6 bases). Per germline, CDR1 SNHLY and CDR2 FYNNEI. V lost 7 bases, J lost 5 bases, and 15 bases lay in between. There are 14 residues in the CDR3. CDR3 amino acids: CASNHNRADQPQHF. Here the CDR3 DNA reads TGTGCCAGCAACCACAACAGGGCAGATCAGCCCCAGCATTTT.

The rearrangement joins TRBV20-1 to TRBJ1-6; D not resolved. The V and J ends lost 0 bases and 8 bases respectively, with 8 bases between them. Germline CDR1 is DFQATT and CDR2 is SNEGSKA (reference sequence). CDR3 length: 13 amino acids. The CDR3 DNA reads as TGCAGTGCTAGAGAGGGGTTTTATTCACCCCTCCACTTT. Translated: CSAREGFYSPLHF.

The genes are TRBV20-1 and TRBJ2-3; D unresolved. Trimming shortened V by 2 bases and J by 0 bases, and 6 bases separated the two germline ends. Germline CDR1 and CDR2: DFQATT and SNEGSKA (reference sequence). CDR3 length: 13 residues. The DNA for the CDR3 is TGCAGTGCTAGATTACCGAGCACAGATACGCAGTATTTT. It translates to CSARLPSTDTQYF.

V and J are TRBV28 and TRBJ1-2; D is perhaps TRBD1 (5 bases). V lost 4 bases to trimming and J lost 8 bases, with 14 bases between them. CDR1 and CDR2 from the germline V gene are MDHEN and SYDVKM. The CDR3 has 13 amino acids. For the CDR3, the DNA is TGTGCCAGCAGTTCGGGGACGGTTATAGGCTACACCTTC. Translated, it gives CASSSGTVIGYTF.

By proportion, this clone is medium-sized. The chain has TRBV12-3 or TRBV12-4 and TRBJ2-7; tentative D call: TRBD2 (6 bases). V was cut by 5 bases and J by 3 bases, with 8 bases left in between. The CDR3 runs to 12 residues. CDR3: CASSGEVYEQYF. The CDR3 bases are TGTGCCAGCAGTGGGGAGGTCTACGAGCAGTACTTC.

On this clone itself: One junction end disagrees with the germline gene, perhaps due to a read error. The chain couples TRBV4-1 to TRBJ2-1; a weak D match, TRBD2 (5 bases). The germline CDR1 and CDR2 sequences are MGHRA and YSYEKL. The CDR3 is 17 amino acids. CDR3 DNA: TGCGCCAGCAGCCAGACCTTTCTAGCCGTAGGTTACATTGAGCACTTCTTC. Protein product: CASSQTFLAVGYIEHFF.

By its share, this clone is medium-sized (0.01 to 0.1%). The rearrangement uses TRBV5-1 and TRBJ2-3; 10 bases agree with TRBD2. The CDR3 length is 15 residues. Germline V gives CDR1 SGHRS, CDR2 YFSETQ. J gave up 5 bases and V 2 bases, and 5 bases lay outside the gene matches. CDR3 DNA sequence: TGCGCCAGCAGCTTAAATCTAGCGGGAGTAGATACGCAGTATTTT. This codes for CASSLNLAGVDTQYF.

The rearrangement joins TRBV30 to TRBJ2-1; D assignment may be TRBD1 or TRBD2 (5 bases each). V gave up 4 bases and J gave up 7 bases, with 14 bases separating them. CDR3 length equals 13 residues. Per germline, CDR1 GTSNPN and CDR2 SVGIG (reference sequence). The CDR3 sequence: CAWNRGARNEQFF. DNA of the CDR3: TGTGCCTGGAATAGAGGGGCTAGGAATGAGCAGTTCTTC.

This clone was counted between two and nine times. This rearrangement joins TRBV28 to TRBJ1-4; D gene uncertain. This CDR3 spans 12 amino acids. Germline assignment: CDR1 MDHEN and CDR2 SYDVKM. The chain's CDR3 is CASGSANEKLFF. The CDR3 DNA follows: TGTGCTTCGGGGTCTGCTAATGAAAAACTGTTTTTT.

The V call is TRBV7-9, the J call TRBJ2-7, with 11 bases that match TRBD1. The CDR3 length is 15 residues. The germline V gene has CDR1 SEHNR and CDR2 FQNEAQ (reference sequence). V lost 5 bases to trimming and J lost 5 bases; unmatched junction nucleotides: 8. In DNA, the CDR3 is TGTGCCAGCAGCCCCGGCGGGACAGGGGGGGACGAGCAGTACTTC. Translated, it gives CASSPGGTGGDEQYF.

This clone came up a few times. This sequence joins TRBV6-1 and TRBJ1-3, with D possibly being TRBD1 (6 bases). CDR3 length: 17 residues. The ends were cut back, 5 bases at V and 0 bases at J, with 17 bases in the middle. Germline V CDR1 and CDR2: MNHNS, SASEGT. CDR3 sequence reads: CASSTLRGYLSGNTIYF. The DNA of the CDR3 is TGTGCCAGCAGTACCCTCAGGGGCTACCTCTCTGGAAACACCATATATTTT.

Many counts were recorded for this clone. V gene TRBV19 combines with J gene TRBJ2-5; 7 bases are a match to TRBD2. The V gene end was trimmed by 3 bases and the J gene end by 7 bases; junction bases not matched to a gene: 5. The CDR3 totals 13 residues. Germline lookup yields CDR1 LNHDA and CDR2 SQIVND (reference sequence). As DNA, the CDR3 is TGTGCCAGTAGTATTACGGGAGGCGGGACCCAGTACTTC. Its protein product is CASSITGGGTQYF.

This clone was recorded a few times. CDR3 residues: CASSYASSYSMINEQFF. CDR3 nucleotides: TGTGCCAGCAGTTACGCTTCGTCCTACTCAATGATCAATGAGCAGTTCTTC. This chain connects TRBV6-5 to TRBJ2-1; D uncertain. V shed 2 bases and J shed 6 bases, with 20 bases lying between them. Germline V gives CDR1 MNHEY, CDR2 SVGAGI. The CDR3 is 17 residues long.